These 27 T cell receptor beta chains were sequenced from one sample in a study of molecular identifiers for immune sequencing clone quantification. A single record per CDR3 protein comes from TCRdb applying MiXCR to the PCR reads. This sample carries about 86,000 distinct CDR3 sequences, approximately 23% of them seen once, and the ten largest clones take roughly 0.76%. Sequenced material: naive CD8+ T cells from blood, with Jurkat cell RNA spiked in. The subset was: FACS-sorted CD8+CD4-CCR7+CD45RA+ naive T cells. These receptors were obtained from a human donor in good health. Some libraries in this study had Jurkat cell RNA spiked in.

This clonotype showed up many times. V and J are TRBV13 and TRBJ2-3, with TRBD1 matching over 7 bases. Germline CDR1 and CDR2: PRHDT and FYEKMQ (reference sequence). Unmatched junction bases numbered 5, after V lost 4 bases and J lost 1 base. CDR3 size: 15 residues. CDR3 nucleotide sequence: TGTGCCAGCAGCTCCGGACAGGCCCGCACAGATACGCAGTATTTT. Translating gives CASSSGQARTDTQYF.

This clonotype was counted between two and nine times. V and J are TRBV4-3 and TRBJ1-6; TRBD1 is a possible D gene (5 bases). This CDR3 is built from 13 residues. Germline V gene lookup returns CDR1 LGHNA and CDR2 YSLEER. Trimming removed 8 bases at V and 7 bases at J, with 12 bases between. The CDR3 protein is CASGDSSNSPLHF. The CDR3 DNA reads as TGCGCCAGCGGGGACTCCTCCAATTCACCCCTCCACTTT.

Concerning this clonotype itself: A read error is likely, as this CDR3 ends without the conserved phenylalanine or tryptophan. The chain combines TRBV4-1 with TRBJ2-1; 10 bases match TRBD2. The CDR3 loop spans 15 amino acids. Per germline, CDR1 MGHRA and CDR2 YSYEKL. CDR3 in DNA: TGCGCCAGCAGAATACTAGCGGGACGGGACAATGGGCAGTTCTTA. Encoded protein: CASRILAGRDNGQFL.

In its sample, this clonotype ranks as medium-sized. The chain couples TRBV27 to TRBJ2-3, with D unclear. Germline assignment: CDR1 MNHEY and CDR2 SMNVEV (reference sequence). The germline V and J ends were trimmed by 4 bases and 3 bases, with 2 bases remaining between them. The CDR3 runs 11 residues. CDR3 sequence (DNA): TGTGCCAGCAGTTCAACAGATACGCAGTATTTT. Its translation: CASSSTDTQYF.

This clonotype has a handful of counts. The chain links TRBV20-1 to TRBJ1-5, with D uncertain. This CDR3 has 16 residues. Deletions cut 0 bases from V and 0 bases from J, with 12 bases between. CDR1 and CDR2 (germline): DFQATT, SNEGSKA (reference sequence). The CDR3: CSARDSYSYSNQPQHF. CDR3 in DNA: TGCAGTGCTAGAGATTCCTACAGTTATAGCAATCAGCCCCAGCATTTT.

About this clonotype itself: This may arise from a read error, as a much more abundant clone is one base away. The CDR3 loop reads CASSPAVGGKAFF. The CDR3 DNA reads as TGTGCCAGCAGCCCAGCGGTCGGCGGAAAAGCTTTCTTT. V is TRBV7-6 and J is TRBJ1-1; D gene ambiguous. CDR1 is SGHVS, CDR2 FNYEAQ, per germline. The CDR3 consists of 13 residues. Trimming removed 5 bases from V and 9 bases from J, with 16 bases in between. Together with reference TRBV7-6 and TRBJ1-1, the CDR3 gives the full variable domain: GAGVSQSPRYKVTKRGQDVALRCDPISGHVSLYWYRQALGQGPEFLTYFNYEAQQDKSGLPNDRFSAERPEGSISTLTIQRTEQRDSAMYRCASSPAVGGKAFFGQGTRLTVV.

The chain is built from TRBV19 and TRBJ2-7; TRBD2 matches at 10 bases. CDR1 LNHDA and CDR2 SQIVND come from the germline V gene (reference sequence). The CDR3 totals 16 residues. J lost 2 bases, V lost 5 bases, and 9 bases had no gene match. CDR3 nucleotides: TGTGCCAGTAGTCCAAGGACTAGCGGAACAGCCTACGAGCAGTACTTC. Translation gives CASSPRTSGTAYEQYF.

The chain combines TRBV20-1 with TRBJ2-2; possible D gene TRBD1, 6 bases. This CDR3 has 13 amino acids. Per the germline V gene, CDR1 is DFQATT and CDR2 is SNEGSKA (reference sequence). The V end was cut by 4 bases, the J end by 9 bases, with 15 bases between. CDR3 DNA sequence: TGCAGTGCTACGTCCAGGGGTGTCCGGGAGCTGTTTTTT. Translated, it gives CSATSRGVRELFF.

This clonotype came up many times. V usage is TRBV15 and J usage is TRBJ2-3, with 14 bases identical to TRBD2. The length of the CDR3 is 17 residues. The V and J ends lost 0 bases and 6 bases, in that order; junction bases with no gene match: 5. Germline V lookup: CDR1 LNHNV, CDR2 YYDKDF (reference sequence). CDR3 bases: TGTGCCACCAGCAGAGAGGGGGGGACTAGCGGGAGCGATACGCAGTATTTT. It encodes CATSREGGTSGSDTQYF.

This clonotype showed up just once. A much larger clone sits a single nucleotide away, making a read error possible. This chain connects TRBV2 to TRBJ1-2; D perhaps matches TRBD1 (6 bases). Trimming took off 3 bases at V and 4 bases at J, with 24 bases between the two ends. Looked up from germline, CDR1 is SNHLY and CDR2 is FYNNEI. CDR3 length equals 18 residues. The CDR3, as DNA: TGTGCCAGCAGTGATTCAGTTGGGGGCAGCATAACTACCTATGGCTACACCTTC. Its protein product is CASSDSVGGSITTYGYTF. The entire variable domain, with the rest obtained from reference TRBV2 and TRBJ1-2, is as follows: EPEVTQTPSHQVTQMGQEVILRCVPISNHLYFYWYRQILGQKVEFLVSFYNNEISEKSEIFDDQFSVERPDGSNFTLKIRSTKLEDSAMYFCASSDSVGGSITTYGYTFGSGTRLTVV.

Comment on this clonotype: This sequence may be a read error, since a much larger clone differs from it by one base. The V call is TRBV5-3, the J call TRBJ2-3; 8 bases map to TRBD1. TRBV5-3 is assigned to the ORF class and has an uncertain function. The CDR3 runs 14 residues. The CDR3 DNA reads TGTGCCAGCAGCTTTGGACAGGGCCCAGGTACGCAGTATTTT. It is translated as CASSFGQGPGTQYF.

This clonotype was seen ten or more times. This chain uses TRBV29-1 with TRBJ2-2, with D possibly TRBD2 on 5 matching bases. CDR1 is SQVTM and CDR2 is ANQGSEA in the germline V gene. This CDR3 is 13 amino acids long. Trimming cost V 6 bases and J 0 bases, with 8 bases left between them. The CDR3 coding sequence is TGCAGCGTACTAGGAACGAACACCGGGGAGCTGTTTTTT. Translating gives CSVLGTNTGELFF.

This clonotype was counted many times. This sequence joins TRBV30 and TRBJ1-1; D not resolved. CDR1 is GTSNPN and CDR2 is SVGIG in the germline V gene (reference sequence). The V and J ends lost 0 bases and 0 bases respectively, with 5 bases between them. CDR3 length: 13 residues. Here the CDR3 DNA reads TGTGCCTGGAGTGTCAGTATGAACACTGAAGCTTTCTTT. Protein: CAWSVSMNTEAFF.

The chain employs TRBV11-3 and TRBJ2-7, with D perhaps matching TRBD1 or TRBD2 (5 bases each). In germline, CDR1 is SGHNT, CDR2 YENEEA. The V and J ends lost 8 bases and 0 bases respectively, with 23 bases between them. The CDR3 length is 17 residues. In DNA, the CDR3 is TGTGCCAGCCGCTCAGAGGTCGGGGACGCCAGCTCCTACGAGCAGTACTTC. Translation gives CASRSEVGDASSYEQYF. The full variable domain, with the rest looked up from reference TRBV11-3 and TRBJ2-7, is EAGVVQSPRYKIIEKKQPVAFWCNPISGHNTLYWYLQNLGQGPELLIRYENEEAVDDSQLPKDRFSAERLKGVDSTLKIQPAELGDSAVYLCASRSEVGDASSYEQYFGPGTRLTVT.

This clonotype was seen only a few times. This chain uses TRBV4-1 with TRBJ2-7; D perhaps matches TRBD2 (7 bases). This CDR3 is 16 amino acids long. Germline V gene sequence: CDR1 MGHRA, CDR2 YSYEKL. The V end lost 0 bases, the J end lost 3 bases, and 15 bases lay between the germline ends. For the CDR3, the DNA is TGCGCCAGCAGCCAAGATGGGGGGGGCACTTACTACGAGCAGTACTTC. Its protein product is CASSQDGGGTYYEQYF.

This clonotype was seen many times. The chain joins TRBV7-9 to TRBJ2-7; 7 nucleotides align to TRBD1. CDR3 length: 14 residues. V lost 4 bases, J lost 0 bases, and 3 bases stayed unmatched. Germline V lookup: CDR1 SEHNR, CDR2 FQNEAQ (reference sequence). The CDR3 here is CASSSDRSSYEQYF. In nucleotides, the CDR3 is TGTGCCAGCAGCTCGGACAGGAGCTCCTACGAGCAGTACTTC.

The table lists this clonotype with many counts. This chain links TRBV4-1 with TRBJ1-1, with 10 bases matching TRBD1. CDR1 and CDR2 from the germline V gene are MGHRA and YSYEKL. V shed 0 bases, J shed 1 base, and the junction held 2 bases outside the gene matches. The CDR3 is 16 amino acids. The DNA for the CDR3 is TGCGCCAGCAGCCAAGACGACAGGGGGCCGAACACTGAAGCTTTCTTT. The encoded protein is CASSQDDRGPNTEAFF.

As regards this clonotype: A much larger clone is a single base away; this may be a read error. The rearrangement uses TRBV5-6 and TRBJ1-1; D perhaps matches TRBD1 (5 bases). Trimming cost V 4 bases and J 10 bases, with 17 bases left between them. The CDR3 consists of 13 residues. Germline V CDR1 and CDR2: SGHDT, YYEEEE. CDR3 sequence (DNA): TGTGCCAGCAGCGGGACGTCGTGGGCTGTAGCTTTCTTT. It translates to CASSGTSWAVAFF.

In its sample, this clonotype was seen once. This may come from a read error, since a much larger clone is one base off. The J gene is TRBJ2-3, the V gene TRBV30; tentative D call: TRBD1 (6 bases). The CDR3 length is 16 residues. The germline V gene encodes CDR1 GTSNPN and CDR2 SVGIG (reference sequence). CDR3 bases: TGTGCCTGGAGTGTAATACAGGGACGAAGCACAGATACGCAGTGTTTT. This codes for CAWSVIQGRSTDTQCF.

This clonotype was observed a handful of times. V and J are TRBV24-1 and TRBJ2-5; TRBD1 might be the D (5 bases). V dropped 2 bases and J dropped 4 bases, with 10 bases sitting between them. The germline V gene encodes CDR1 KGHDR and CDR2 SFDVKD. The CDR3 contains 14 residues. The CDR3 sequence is CATSDSPGRETQYF. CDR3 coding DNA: TGTGCCACCAGTGATTCCCCAGGGCGAGAGACCCAGTACTTC.

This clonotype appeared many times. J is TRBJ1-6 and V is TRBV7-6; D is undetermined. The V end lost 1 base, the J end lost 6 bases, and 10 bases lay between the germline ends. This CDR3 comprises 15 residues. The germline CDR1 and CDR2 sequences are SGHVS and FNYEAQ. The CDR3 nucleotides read TGTGCCAGCAGCTTAGAGTTCCCCGCTAATTCACCCCTCCACTTT. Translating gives CASSLEFPANSPLHF.

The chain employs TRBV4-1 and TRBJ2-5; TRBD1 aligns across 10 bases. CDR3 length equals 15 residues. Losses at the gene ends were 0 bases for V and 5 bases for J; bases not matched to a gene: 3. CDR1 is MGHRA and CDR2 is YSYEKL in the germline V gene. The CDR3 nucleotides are TGCGCCAGCAGCCAAGAGCGGGGACAGGGGGAGACCCAGTACTTC. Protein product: CASSQERGQGETQYF.

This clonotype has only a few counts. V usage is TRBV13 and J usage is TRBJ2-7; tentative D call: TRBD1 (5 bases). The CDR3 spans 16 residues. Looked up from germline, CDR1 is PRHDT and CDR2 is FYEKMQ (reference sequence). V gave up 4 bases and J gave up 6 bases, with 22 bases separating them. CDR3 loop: CASSSGRSTPPGEQYF. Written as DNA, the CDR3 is TGTGCCAGCAGCTCAGGGCGGAGTACCCCTCCGGGCGAGCAGTACTTC.

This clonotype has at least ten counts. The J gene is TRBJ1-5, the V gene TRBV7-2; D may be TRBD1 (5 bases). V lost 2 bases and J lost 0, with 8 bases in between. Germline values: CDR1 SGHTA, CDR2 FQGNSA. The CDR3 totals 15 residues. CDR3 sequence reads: CASSLRTLSNQPQHF. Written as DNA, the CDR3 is TGTGCCAGCAGCTTAAGGACACTTAGCAATCAGCCCCAGCATTTT.

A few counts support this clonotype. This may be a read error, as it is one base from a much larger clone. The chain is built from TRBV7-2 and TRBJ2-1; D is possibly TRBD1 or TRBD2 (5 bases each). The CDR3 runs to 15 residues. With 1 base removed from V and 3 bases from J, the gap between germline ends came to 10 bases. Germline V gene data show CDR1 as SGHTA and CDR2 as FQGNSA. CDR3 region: CASSLVRGSYNEQFF. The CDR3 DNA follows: TGTGCCAGCAGCTTAGTACGGGGCAGCTACAATGAGCAGTTCTTC.

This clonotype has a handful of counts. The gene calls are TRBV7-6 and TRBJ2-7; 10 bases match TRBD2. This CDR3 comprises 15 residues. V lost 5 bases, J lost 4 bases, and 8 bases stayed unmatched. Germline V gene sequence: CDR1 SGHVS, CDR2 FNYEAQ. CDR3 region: CASSPSGGALYEQYF. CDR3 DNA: TGTGCCAGCAGCCCAAGCGGGGGGGCTTTGTACGAGCAGTACTTC.

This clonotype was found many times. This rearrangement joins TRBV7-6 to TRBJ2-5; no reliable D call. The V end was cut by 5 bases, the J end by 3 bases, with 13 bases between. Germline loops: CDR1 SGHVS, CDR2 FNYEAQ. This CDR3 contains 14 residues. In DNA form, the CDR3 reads TGTGCCAGCAGCGAAACACACATGAAAGAGACCCAGTACTTC. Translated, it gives CASSETHMKETQYF.